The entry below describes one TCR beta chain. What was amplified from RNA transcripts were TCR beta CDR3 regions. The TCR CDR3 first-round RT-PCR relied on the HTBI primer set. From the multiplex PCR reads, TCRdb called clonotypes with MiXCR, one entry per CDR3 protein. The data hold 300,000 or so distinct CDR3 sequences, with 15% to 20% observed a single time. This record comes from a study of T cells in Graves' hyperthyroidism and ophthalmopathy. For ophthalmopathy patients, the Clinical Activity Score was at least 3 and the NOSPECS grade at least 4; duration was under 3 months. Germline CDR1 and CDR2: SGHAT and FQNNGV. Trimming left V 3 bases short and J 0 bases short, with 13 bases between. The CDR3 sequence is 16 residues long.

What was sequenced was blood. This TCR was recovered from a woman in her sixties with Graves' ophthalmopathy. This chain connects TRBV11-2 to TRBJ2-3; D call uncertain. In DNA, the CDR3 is TGTGCCAGCAGCTTGTTGACAAGGCGAAGCACAGATACGCAGTATTTT. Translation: CASSLLTRRSTDTQYF.